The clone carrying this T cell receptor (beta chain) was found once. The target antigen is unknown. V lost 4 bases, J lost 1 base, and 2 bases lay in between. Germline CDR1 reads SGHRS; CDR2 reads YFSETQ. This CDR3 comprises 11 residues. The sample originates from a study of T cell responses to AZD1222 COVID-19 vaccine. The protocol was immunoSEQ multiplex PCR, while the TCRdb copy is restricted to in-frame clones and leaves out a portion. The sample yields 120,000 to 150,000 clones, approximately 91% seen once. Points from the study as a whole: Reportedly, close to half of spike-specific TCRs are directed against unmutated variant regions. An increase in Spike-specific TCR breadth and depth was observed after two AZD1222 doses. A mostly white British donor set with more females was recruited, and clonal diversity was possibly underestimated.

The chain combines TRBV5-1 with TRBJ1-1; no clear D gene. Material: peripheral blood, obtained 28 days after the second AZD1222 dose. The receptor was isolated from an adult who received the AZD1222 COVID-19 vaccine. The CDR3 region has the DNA TGCGCCAGCAGCGAGAACACTGAAGCTTTCTTT. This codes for CASSENTEAFF.